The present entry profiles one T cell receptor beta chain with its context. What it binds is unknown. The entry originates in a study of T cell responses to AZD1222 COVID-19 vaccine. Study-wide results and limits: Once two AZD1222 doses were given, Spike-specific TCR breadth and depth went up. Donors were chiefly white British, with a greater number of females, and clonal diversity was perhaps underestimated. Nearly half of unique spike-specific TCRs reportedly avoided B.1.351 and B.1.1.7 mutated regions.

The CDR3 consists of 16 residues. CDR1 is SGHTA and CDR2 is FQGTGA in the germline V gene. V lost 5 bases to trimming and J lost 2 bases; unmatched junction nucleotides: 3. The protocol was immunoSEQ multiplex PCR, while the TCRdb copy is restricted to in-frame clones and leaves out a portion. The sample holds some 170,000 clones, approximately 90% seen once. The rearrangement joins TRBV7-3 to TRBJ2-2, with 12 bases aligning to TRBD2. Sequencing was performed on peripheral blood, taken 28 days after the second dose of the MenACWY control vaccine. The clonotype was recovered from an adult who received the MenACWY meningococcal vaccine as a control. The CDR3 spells CASSRLAGANTGELFF. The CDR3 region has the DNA TGTGCCAGCAGCCGACTAGCGGGAGCTAACACCGGGGAGCTGTTTTTT.